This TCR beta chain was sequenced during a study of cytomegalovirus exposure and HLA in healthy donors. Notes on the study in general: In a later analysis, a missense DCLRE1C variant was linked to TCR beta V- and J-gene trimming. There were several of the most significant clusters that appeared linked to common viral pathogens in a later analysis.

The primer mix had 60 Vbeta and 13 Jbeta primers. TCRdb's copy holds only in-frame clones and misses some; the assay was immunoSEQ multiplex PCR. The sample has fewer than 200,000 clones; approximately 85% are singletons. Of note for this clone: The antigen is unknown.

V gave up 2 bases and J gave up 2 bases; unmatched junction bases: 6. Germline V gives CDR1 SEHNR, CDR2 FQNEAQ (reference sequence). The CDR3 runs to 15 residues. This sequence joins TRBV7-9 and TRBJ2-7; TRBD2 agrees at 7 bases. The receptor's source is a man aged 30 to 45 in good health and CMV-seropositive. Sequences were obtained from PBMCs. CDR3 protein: CASSLKAGWAYEQYF. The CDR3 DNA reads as TGTGCCAGCAGCTTAAAAGCGGGATGGGCCTACGAGCAGTACTTC.